The rows below give T cell receptor beta chains drawn from one sample of a study of human T cells and chemical hapten exposure. TCRdb itself ran the RACE reads through MiXCR, one entry per CDR3 protein. The repertoire holds 87,000 or so distinct CDR3 sequences, with about 8.9% as singletons. The material sequenced was whole blood, taken in connection with sensitization to the hapten diphenylcyclopropenone (DPC). These receptors all stem from a woman in her thirties or forties with alopecia areata. Some clones in this sample may be carry-over from other donors' samples. Each CDR3 is given with its conserved first and last residue. The order of the fields is CDR3 DNA, CDR3 protein, D gene, J gene, V gene, clone size. The D gene is left open where the match is weak. Clone size, where shown, is once, few, many, or a class for clones that have expanded.

CDR3nt: TGTGCCAGCAGCTCCGCGGAGGAGGTGAACACTGAAGCTTTCTTT
CDR3aa: CASSSAEEVNTEAFF
d_gene: -
j_gene: TRBJ1-1
v_gene: TRBV5-4
abundance: many

CDR3nt: TGTGCCAGCAGTGAAGACCTGGGGAACACTGAAGCTTTCTTT
CDR3aa: CASSEDLGNTEAFF
d_gene: -
j_gene: TRBJ1-1
v_gene: TRBV6-1
abundance: -

CDR3nt: TGCAGCGTTGAAGACCGGGGACAGGGGTCTGGCTACACCTTC
CDR3aa: CSVEDRGQGSGYTF
d_gene: TRBD1
j_gene: TRBJ1-2
v_gene: TRBV29-1
abundance: -

CDR3nt: TGTGCCAGCAGTCGGAGTGGGGTAAACTATGGCTACACCTTC
CDR3aa: CASSRSGVNYGYTF
d_gene: -
j_gene: TRBJ1-2
v_gene: TRBV12-3/TRBV12-4
abundance: many

CDR3nt: TGTGCCAGCAGCTTAGGGCCCCTTGGTAGCGGGGGGCCCTACGAGCAGTACTTC
CDR3aa: CASSLGPLGSGGPYEQYF
d_gene: TRBD2
j_gene: TRBJ2-7
v_gene: TRBV7-2
abundance: many

CDR3nt: TGTGCCAGCAGCTTCGGGACAGGTGAAGAGACCCAGTACTTC
CDR3aa: CASSFGTGEETQYF
d_gene: TRBD1
j_gene: TRBJ2-5
v_gene: TRBV7-2
abundance: many

CDR3nt: TGCGCCAGCAGCCAAGAGGCGGGTTTGTACCAGCCCCAGCATTTT
CDR3aa: CASSQEAGLYQPQHF
d_gene: -
j_gene: TRBJ1-5
v_gene: TRBV4-3
abundance: -

CDR3nt: TGCAGCTATGGACAGCAAGAGACCCAGTACTTC
CDR3aa: CSYGQQETQYF
d_gene: -
j_gene: TRBJ2-5
v_gene: TRBV29-1
abundance: -

CDR3nt: TGTGCCAGCACCCATCGGACTAGCGGTCAAGACAATGAGCAGTTCTTC
CDR3aa: CASTHRTSGQDNEQFF
d_gene: TRBD2
j_gene: TRBJ2-1
v_gene: TRBV6-2/TRBV6-3
abundance: few

CDR3nt: TGTGCCAGCAGCCAAGGTCTGGGGGGACGGGACAGCAACTATGGCTACACCTTC
CDR3aa: CASSQGLGGRDSNYGYTF
d_gene: TRBD1
j_gene: TRBJ1-2
v_gene: TRBV3-1
abundance: many

CDR3nt: TGTGCCACCAGCAGAGATCGGGGTAGCTATGGCTACACCTTC
CDR3aa: CATSRDRGSYGYTF
d_gene: -
j_gene: TRBJ1-2
v_gene: TRBV15
abundance: -

CDR3nt: TGTGCCAGCAGCTTAGCCCTAGGTCTTGAGCAGTTCTTC
CDR3aa: CASSLALGLEQFF
d_gene: -
j_gene: TRBJ2-1
v_gene: TRBV7-6
abundance: few

CDR3nt: TGTGCCAGTAGGGGGACAGGGCGAGGGGGAGCCCCTGAAGCTTTCTTT
CDR3aa: CASRGTGRGGAPEAFF
d_gene: TRBD1
j_gene: TRBJ1-1
v_gene: TRBV19
abundance: -

CDR3nt: TGTGCCAGCAGTGACGGACAGGGAGAGAATTCACCCCTCCACTTT
CDR3aa: CASSDGQGENSPLHF
d_gene: TRBD1
j_gene: TRBJ1-6
v_gene: TRBV6-1
abundance: -

CDR3nt: TGTGCCAGCACCTCACGGGCCGTAATCTACGAGCAGTACTTC
CDR3aa: CASTSRAVIYEQYF
d_gene: -
j_gene: TRBJ2-7
v_gene: TRBV28
abundance: few

CDR3nt: TGTGCCAGCAGTTACTCAGGGGGAACTGGGGCCAACGTCCTGACTTTC
CDR3aa: CASSYSGGTGANVLTF
d_gene: -
j_gene: TRBJ2-6
v_gene: TRBV6-2/TRBV6-3
abundance: few

CDR3nt: TGCAGTGCGGCTGCCGGGACAGGAGCCTATGGCTACACCTTC
CDR3aa: CSAAAGTGAYGYTF
d_gene: TRBD1
j_gene: TRBJ1-2
v_gene: TRBV20-1
abundance: many

CDR3nt: TGTGCCAGCAGTCTTAACAGGGGCGGCTATGGCTACACCTTC
CDR3aa: CASSLNRGGYGYTF
d_gene: TRBD1
j_gene: TRBJ1-2
v_gene: TRBV7-2
abundance: many

CDR3nt: TGTGCCAGCAGCTTAGAAGGTGGCGCCTACGAGCAGTACTTC
CDR3aa: CASSLEGGAYEQYF
d_gene: -
j_gene: TRBJ2-7
v_gene: TRBV7-6
abundance: many

CDR3nt: TGTGCCAGCAGCCGAAAAACTAGCGCCGCAAATCAAGAGACCCAGTACTTC
CDR3aa: CASSRKTSAANQETQYF
d_gene: TRBD2
j_gene: TRBJ2-5
v_gene: TRBV7-2
abundance: many

CDR3nt: TGTGCCAGCAGCCGGGACAGGGGTAGGGATGAGCAGTTCTTC
CDR3aa: CASSRDRGRDEQFF
d_gene: TRBD1
j_gene: TRBJ2-1
v_gene: TRBV12-3/TRBV12-4
abundance: -

CDR3nt: TGTGCCAGCAGTCCGGGACAGGGGGGCCAAGAGACCCAGTACTTC
CDR3aa: CASSPGQGGQETQYF
d_gene: TRBD1
j_gene: TRBJ2-5
v_gene: TRBV7-7
abundance: many

CDR3nt: TGTGCCAGCAGCCAAGGTGTGGGAATAATGAACACTGAAGCTTTCTTT
CDR3aa: CASSQGVGIMNTEAFF
d_gene: -
j_gene: TRBJ1-1
v_gene: TRBV3-1
abundance: -

CDR3nt: TGTGCCAGCATGGGGGCACAACTGCATCAGCCCCAGCATTTT
CDR3aa: CASMGAQLHQPQHF
d_gene: -
j_gene: TRBJ1-5
v_gene: TRBV2
abundance: few

CDR3nt: TGTGCCAGCATAGGGGACGGGGCTGAAGCTTTCTTT
CDR3aa: CASIGDGAEAFF
d_gene: -
j_gene: TRBJ1-1
v_gene: TRBV6-5
abundance: -

CDR3nt: TGTGCCAGCAATCCTGGGACATCTGGAAACACCATATATTTT
CDR3aa: CASNPGTSGNTIYF
d_gene: -
j_gene: TRBJ1-3
v_gene: TRBV6-5
abundance: many

CDR3nt: TGTGCCAGCAGCGCAGGATTCAGGGCTTTCACCGGGGAGCTGTTTTTT
CDR3aa: CASSAGFRAFTGELFF
d_gene: -
j_gene: TRBJ2-2
v_gene: TRBV7-9
abundance: many

CDR3nt: TGTGCCAGCAGTGTGGCATTTGGCACAGATACGCAGTATTTT
CDR3aa: CASSVAFGTDTQYF
d_gene: -
j_gene: TRBJ2-3
v_gene: TRBV2
abundance: many

CDR3nt: TGCGCCAGCAGCCAAGTTAGCGGGGGGTCTTGGTATGAGCAGTTCTTC
CDR3aa: CASSQVSGGSWYEQFF
d_gene: TRBD2
j_gene: TRBJ2-1
v_gene: TRBV4-1
abundance: many

CDR3nt: TGCGCCAGCAGTCATCTCCGAGGGCCGCGTGGGACAGGGGGGAATGGCTACACCTTC
CDR3aa: CASSHLRGPRGTGGNGYTF
d_gene: TRBD1
j_gene: TRBJ1-2
v_gene: TRBV23-1
abundance: many

CDR3nt: TGTGCCAGCAGCTTAGGTAGGAGGCCAGAAGCGAACACCGGGGAGCTGTTTTTT
CDR3aa: CASSLGRRPEANTGELFF
d_gene: -
j_gene: TRBJ2-2
v_gene: TRBV11-2
abundance: many

CDR3nt: TGTGCCAGCAGTTTCACGACCGGCAATACGCAGTATTTT
CDR3aa: CASSFTTGNTQYF
d_gene: -
j_gene: TRBJ2-3
v_gene: TRBV6-5
abundance: medium-sized

CDR3nt: TGTGCCAGTAGTATCGGTTTCATGAACACTGAAGCTTTCTTT
CDR3aa: CASSIGFMNTEAFF
d_gene: -
j_gene: TRBJ1-1
v_gene: TRBV19
abundance: many

CDR3nt: TGTGCCAGCAGCTTACTGGGAGATACGCAGTATTTT
CDR3aa: CASSLLGDTQYF
d_gene: -
j_gene: TRBJ2-3
v_gene: TRBV7-2
abundance: -

CDR3nt: TGTGCCAGCAGCCACCGTGAGGGCAGGGATGCCTCCGAGCAGTACTTC
CDR3aa: CASSHREGRDASEQYF
d_gene: -
j_gene: TRBJ2-7
v_gene: TRBV11-2
abundance: many

CDR3nt: TGTGCCAGCAGTGTTAGCGGGGGGGCCGGCACAGATACGCAGTATTTT
CDR3aa: CASSVSGGAGTDTQYF
d_gene: TRBD2
j_gene: TRBJ2-3
v_gene: TRBV6-1
abundance: many

CDR3nt: TGTGCCAGCAGCCAATCGACAGGTTTCAATCAGCCCCAGCATTTT
CDR3aa: CASSQSTGFNQPQHF
d_gene: -
j_gene: TRBJ1-5
v_gene: TRBV16
abundance: -

CDR3nt: TGTGCCAGCAGTGAAGCCCAGGGGGCCTACAATGAGCAGTTCTTC
CDR3aa: CASSEAQGAYNEQFF
d_gene: TRBD1
j_gene: TRBJ2-1
v_gene: TRBV6-1
abundance: -

CDR3nt: TGCGCCAGCAGCTTGGTAGGATACAATGAGCAGTTCTTC
CDR3aa: CASSLVGYNEQFF
d_gene: -
j_gene: TRBJ2-1
v_gene: TRBV5-1
abundance: few

CDR3nt: TGTGCCAGCAGGGGCCGGATTAACTATGGCTACACCTTC
CDR3aa: CASRGRINYGYTF
d_gene: -
j_gene: TRBJ1-2
v_gene: TRBV2
abundance: -

CDR3nt: TGCAGCGTTGAAGGGTACACTAGCGGGGCCTACAATGAGCAGTTCTTC
CDR3aa: CSVEGYTSGAYNEQFF
d_gene: TRBD2
j_gene: TRBJ2-1
v_gene: TRBV29-1
abundance: -

CDR3nt: TGTGCCAGCAGCCAAGAAGACAGGGGAGACATTCAGTACTTC
CDR3aa: CASSQEDRGDIQYF
d_gene: TRBD1
j_gene: TRBJ2-4
v_gene: TRBV4-2
abundance: many